Following are 19 T cell receptor beta chains from one sample sequenced in a study of identical twins. TCRdb redid the calling of the 5' RACE reads with MiXCR, one entry per CDR3 protein. This table holds some 500,000 distinct CDR3 sequences, 9.6% found once. These data were also filed under a second study, of yellow fever vaccine responses in identical twins.

The material sequenced was PBMCs. The receptors were gathered from a woman aged 18-29 years in good health.

There are many counts of this clonotype. V usage is TRBV29-1 and J usage is TRBJ2-7; perhaps TRBD1 as D (6 bases). The CDR3 is made up of 14 amino acids. Germline loops: CDR1 SQVTM, CDR2 ANQGSEA. V lost 4 bases, J lost 5 bases, and 18 bases lay in between. The CDR3 protein is CSVGRGGSLHEQYF. The CDR3, as DNA: TGCAGCGTTGGAAGAGGGGGTTCGCTCCACGAGCAGTACTTC.

Ten or more counts support this clonotype. The rearrangement uses TRBV29-1 and TRBJ2-7; maybe TRBD1 (6 bases). The length of the CDR3 is 14 residues. CDR1 is SQVTM and CDR2 is ANQGSEA in the germline V gene. V lost 3 bases and J lost 2, with 14 bases in between. The DNA for the CDR3 is TGCAGCGTTGAGGCGGCAGGGGAAACCTACGAGCAGTACTTC. This sequence encodes CSVEAAGETYEQYF.

This clonotype was detected many times. The V gene is TRBV18, the J gene TRBJ2-3; D is possibly TRBD1 (5 bases). CDR3 length equals 13 residues. The V gene lost 6 bases and the J gene lost 3 bases, with 10 bases spanning the gap. Germline CDR1 reads KGHSH; CDR2 reads LQKENI. CDR3 residues: CASSQSGTDTQYF. The CDR3 bases are TGTGCCAGCTCGCAATCAGGGACAGATACGCAGTATTTT.

This clonotype has just a few counts. This chain connects TRBV6-5 to TRBJ2-7; no clear D. CDR1 and CDR2 from the germline V gene are MNHEY and SVGAGI. V shed 0 bases and J shed 0 bases, with 6 bases lying between them. This CDR3 is built from 14 residues. Here the CDR3 reads CASSYSPASYEQYF. The DNA for the CDR3 is TGTGCCAGCAGTTACTCGCCTGCCTCCTACGAGCAGTACTTC.

The V call is TRBV11-2, the J call TRBJ2-3; D is unresolved. In germline, CDR1 is SGHAT, CDR2 FQNNGV. This CDR3 region has 13 residues. V gave up 5 bases and J gave up 9 bases, with 15 bases separating them. The CDR3 loop reads CASSAESDGTQYF. As DNA, the CDR3 is TGTGCCAGCAGCGCAGAATCGGATGGAACGCAGTATTTT.

This clonotype was observed a handful of times. The chain carries TRBV9 and TRBJ2-3; perhaps TRBD1 as D (5 bases). Trimming stripped 0 bases from V and 0 bases from J, with 14 bases between. CDR3 size: 17 residues. CDR1 is SGDLS and CDR2 is YYNGEE in the germline V gene. CDR3 loop: CASSVGRGGFSTDTQYF. As DNA, the CDR3 is TGTGCCAGCAGCGTAGGTAGGGGTGGCTTTAGCACAGATACGCAGTATTTT. Full variable domain (outside the CDR3, taken from reference TRBV9 and TRBJ2-3): DSGVTQTPKHLITATGQRVTLRCSPRSGDLSVYWYQQSLDQGLQFLIQYYNGEERAKGNILERFSAQQFPDLHSELNLSSLELGDSALYFCASSVGRGGFSTDTQYFGPGTRLTVL.

In its sample, this clonotype was seen a few times. V is TRBV6-1 and J is TRBJ1-6; 9 bases match TRBD1. This CDR3 is 16 amino acids long. Unmatched junction bases numbered 13, after V lost 6 bases and J lost 10 bases. Germline CDR1 reads MNHNS; CDR2 reads SASEGT. The CDR3 DNA reads TGTGCCAGCAGCCGCCAGAAACGACAGGGGGGATCACCCCTCCACTTT. Translation gives CASSRQKRQGGSPLHF.

This clonotype was counted at least ten times. The chain combines TRBV28 with TRBJ2-5; D perhaps matches TRBD1 (6 bases). This CDR3 comprises 19 residues. V lost 5 bases, J lost 3 bases, and 28 bases lay in between. Germline V gene sequence: CDR1 MDHEN, CDR2 SYDVKM. DNA of the CDR3: TGTGCCAGCAGTCCACCTCTCGGACAGATCGGGCATACTGAAGAGACCCAGTACTTC. Translating gives CASSPPLGQIGHTEETQYF.

The chain joins TRBV27 to TRBJ2-3; D not certain. Germline lookup yields CDR1 MNHEY and CDR2 SMNVEV (reference sequence). Between the trimmed V and J ends, which lost 6 bases and 1 base, there was a span of 23 bases. This CDR3 is built from 18 residues. The CDR3 DNA reads as TGTGCCAGCAGCCCCTTCCCCCCGGCTAGGTTGGGCACAGATACGCAGTATTTT. Translating it yields CASSPFPPARLGTDTQYF.

The sample holds many counts of this clonotype. The J gene is TRBJ2-2, the V gene TRBV28; D remains ambiguous. The V end lost 3 bases, the J end lost 4 bases, and 9 bases lay between the germline ends. The germline gives CDR1 MDHEN, CDR2 SYDVKM. The CDR3 sequence is 14 residues long. The chain's CDR3 is CASSLNPFTGELFF. The CDR3 bases are TGTGCCAGCAGTTTGAACCCTTTCACCGGGGAGCTGTTTTTT. The full variable domain, completed using reference TRBV28 and TRBJ2-2, is DVKVTQSSRYLVKRTGEKVFLECVQDMDHENMFWYRQDPGLGLRLIYFSYDVKMKEKGDIPEGYSVSREKKERFSLILESASTNQTSMYLCASSLNPFTGELFFGEGSRLTVL.

This clonotype showed up many times. This chain connects TRBV5-1 to TRBJ2-2; D unclear. CDR3 length: 14 residues. In germline, CDR1 is SGHRS, CDR2 YFSETQ. V shed 0 bases and J shed 2 bases, with 5 bases lying between them. The CDR3 bases are TGCGCCAGCAGCTTGGTGGTCAACACCGGGGAGCTGTTTTTT. Translating gives CASSLVVNTGELFF.

A few counts support this clonotype. This sequence joins TRBV9 and TRBJ2-2, with a tentative D call TRBD1 (5 bases). V was shortened by 0 bases and J by 5 bases, with 11 bases between the two germline ends. CDR1 and CDR2 (germline): SGDLS, YYNGEE. The CDR3 totals 15 residues. The CDR3 is CASSVVSQGTGELFF. The CDR3 DNA sequence: TGTGCCAGCAGCGTAGTGTCCCAGGGAACCGGGGAGCTGTTTTTT.

This clonotype was counted between two and nine times. The rearrangement uses TRBV27 and TRBJ1-1; a possible D gene is TRBD1 (5 bases). Germline assignment: CDR1 MNHEY and CDR2 SMNVEV (reference sequence). Trimming removed 6 bases at V and 1 base at J, with 15 bases between. This CDR3 comprises 15 residues. In DNA form, the CDR3 reads TGTGCCAGCAGGAGGAGGGAGGGGAGGAACACTGAAGCTTTCTTT. Encoded protein: CASRRREGRNTEAFF.

The CDR3 is CASRPRSTSGSDNEQFF. The CDR3 DNA sequence: TGTGCCAGCAGGCCTCGATCGACTAGCGGGAGTGACAATGAGCAGTTCTTC. This chain joins TRBV3-1 and TRBJ2-1, with 12 bases fitting TRBD2. Per germline, CDR1 LGHDT and CDR2 YNNKEL (reference sequence). With V trimmed by 6 bases and J by 5 bases, 11 bases remained unmatched. CDR3 length equals 17 residues.

The gene calls are TRBV7-6 and TRBJ2-7; D gene uncertain. This CDR3 contains 17 residues. Deletions cut 2 bases from V and 2 bases from J, with 19 bases between. Germline V lookup: CDR1 SGHVS, CDR2 FNYEAQ. In DNA, the CDR3 is TGTGCCAGCAGCTTAAGCCGCTGGGGTCTTGCAACCTACGAGCAGTACTTC. It yields the protein CASSLSRWGLATYEQYF.

This clonotype has at least ten counts. The chain combines TRBV28 with TRBJ2-1, with D perhaps given as TRBD1 or TRBD2 (5 bases each). The V gene's germline CDR1 is MDHEN and CDR2 SYDVKM. There are 14 residues in the CDR3. V lost 8 bases, J lost 5 bases, and 16 bases lay in between. The CDR3 DNA reads as TGTGCCAGCGAGGGGACCCAATGGAACAATGAGCAGTTCTTC. This encodes CASEGTQWNNEQFF.

This clonotype was detected only a few times. The chain combines TRBV2 with TRBJ2-1; 11 bases agree with TRBD2. Germline CDR1 and CDR2: SNHLY and FYNNEI. The CDR3 spans 12 residues. The CDR3 nucleotides are TGTGCAGGGACTAGCGGATACAATGAGCAGTTCTTC. Translating gives CAGTSGYNEQFF.

This clonotype was seen a handful of times. The gene calls are TRBV4-3 and TRBJ1-2, with 7 bases lining up with TRBD1. Germline V gene lookup returns CDR1 LGHNA and CDR2 YSLEER. With 1 base clipped from V and 2 bases from J, the junction kept 7 bases outside the gene matches. CDR3 length: 16 residues. CDR3 residues: CASSQGLGQTNYGYTF. CDR3 bases: TGCGCCAGCAGCCAAGGGCTGGGACAGACCAACTATGGCTACACCTTC.

In its sample, this clonotype was seen many times. The CDR3 loop is CSVENPYEQYF. CDR3 sequence (DNA): TGCAGCGTTGAAAACCCCTACGAGCAGTACTTC. The chain combines TRBV29-1 with TRBJ2-7; D uncertain. CDR1 and CDR2 (germline): SQVTM, ANQGSEA. Trimming stripped 2 bases from V and 2 bases from J, with 4 bases between. CDR3 length equals 11 residues.